Below are 9 T cell receptor beta chains sequenced from a single sample in a study of blood T cells in healthy people across ages. Through a sample-barcoded 5' primer and a J-beta primer mix, a second PCR was run for roughly 7 to 12 cycles. TCRdb called the 5' RACE reads again in MiXCR, with one record for every CDR3 protein. This sample has 1.5 million to 2 million distinct CDR3 sequences, with 25% to 30% found just once. What was sequenced was blood. The receptors here all came from a woman in her 30s in good health.

The sample holds a few counts of this clonotype. One end of the junction fails to match germline, which may point to a read error. This rearrangement joins TRBV11-2 to TRBJ1-2; D gene ambiguous. The CDR3 totals 13 residues. CDR1 and CDR2 (germline): SGHAT, FQNNGV. CDR3 sequence: CAGSQGRLDGYTF. The CDR3 nucleotides are TGTGCCGGCAGTCAAGGACGGTTGGATGGCTACACCTTC.

For this clonotype: It may be a read error: a sequence one base away is much more abundant. This chain connects TRBV4-3 to TRBJ1-2; maybe TRBD1 (6 bases). Looked up from germline, CDR1 is LGHNA and CDR2 is YSLEER. The CDR3 has 16 residues. V lost 3 bases and J lost 0, with 14 bases in between. The CDR3 sequence: CASSQGGLRANYGYTF. DNA for the CDR3: TGCGCCAGCAGCCAGGGGGGGCTCCGAGCTAACTATGGCTACACCTTC.

This clonotype has only a few counts. This chain joins TRBV29-1 and TRBJ2-1; 9 positions match TRBD1. The trim removed 1 base at V and 7 bases at J, leaving 5 bases unmatched. Germline values: CDR1 SQVTM, CDR2 ANQGSEA. The CDR3 extends over 14 amino acids. The CDR3 sequence is CSVEGTGAFNEQFF. Written as DNA, the CDR3 is TGCAGCGTTGAAGGGACAGGGGCTTTTAATGAGCAGTTCTTC.

In nucleotides, the CDR3 is TGTGCCAGCAGTTACCTGGGTGGGACAGGCCTCAATGAGCAGTTCTTC. Translated: CASSYLGGTGLNEQFF. The gene calls are TRBV6-2 or TRBV6-3 and TRBJ2-1; 8 bases are a match to TRBD1. This CDR3 is 16 amino acids long. Germline V gene data show CDR1 as MNHEY and CDR2 as SVGEGT. Trimming cost V 2 bases and J 6 bases; bases outside gene matches: 9.

The chain combines TRBV11-2 with TRBJ2-4; D uncertain. Deletions cut 5 bases from V and 0 bases from J, with 11 bases between. In germline, CDR1 is SGHAT, CDR2 FQNNGV. The CDR3 has 15 amino acids. The CDR3 coding sequence is TGTGCCAGCAGCACGATACTCGTAGCCAAAAACATTCAGTACTTC. Translation gives CASSTILVAKNIQYF.

This chain joins TRBV5-1 and TRBJ2-3; 7 bases line up with TRBD2. With V trimmed by 7 bases and J by 2 bases, 10 bases remained unmatched. CDR1 and CDR2 from the germline V gene are SGHRS and YFSETQ. CDR3 length equals 15 residues. The CDR3 protein is CASAPGGGPTDTQYF. The CDR3 DNA is TGCGCCAGCGCTCCCGGCGGGGGACCCACAGATACGCAGTATTTT.

V gene TRBV12-3 or TRBV12-4 combines with J gene TRBJ1-4; TRBD1 might be the D (5 bases). The CDR3 sequence is 12 residues long. V was cut by 7 bases and J by 10 bases, with 13 bases left in between. This chain's CDR3 is CASTTFQGKLFF. As DNA, the CDR3 is TGTGCCAGCACCACATTCCAGGGAAAACTGTTTTTT.

The gene calls are TRBV5-1 and TRBJ2-3, with a tentative D call TRBD1 (6 bases). The CDR3 is 16 residues long. V dropped 3 bases and J dropped 2 bases, with 16 bases sitting between them. Germline V gene data show CDR1 as SGHRS and CDR2 as YFSETQ. The CDR3 reads CASSWGQGRFTDTQYF. In DNA form, the CDR3 reads TGCGCCAGCAGCTGGGGGCAGGGGAGATTCACAGATACGCAGTATTTT.

Comments on this clonotype: A much more abundant neighbour one base away suggests this may be a read error. The J gene is TRBJ2-5, the V gene TRBV5-1; weak D call: TRBD2 (5 bases). V lost 0 bases and J lost 5, with 8 bases in between. Germline lookup yields CDR1 SGHRS and CDR2 YFSETQ. The CDR3 length is 13 residues. CDR3 DNA sequence: TGCGCCAGCAGCTTGGGGACTTGGGAGACCCAGTACTTC. Its translation is CASSLGTWETQYF.